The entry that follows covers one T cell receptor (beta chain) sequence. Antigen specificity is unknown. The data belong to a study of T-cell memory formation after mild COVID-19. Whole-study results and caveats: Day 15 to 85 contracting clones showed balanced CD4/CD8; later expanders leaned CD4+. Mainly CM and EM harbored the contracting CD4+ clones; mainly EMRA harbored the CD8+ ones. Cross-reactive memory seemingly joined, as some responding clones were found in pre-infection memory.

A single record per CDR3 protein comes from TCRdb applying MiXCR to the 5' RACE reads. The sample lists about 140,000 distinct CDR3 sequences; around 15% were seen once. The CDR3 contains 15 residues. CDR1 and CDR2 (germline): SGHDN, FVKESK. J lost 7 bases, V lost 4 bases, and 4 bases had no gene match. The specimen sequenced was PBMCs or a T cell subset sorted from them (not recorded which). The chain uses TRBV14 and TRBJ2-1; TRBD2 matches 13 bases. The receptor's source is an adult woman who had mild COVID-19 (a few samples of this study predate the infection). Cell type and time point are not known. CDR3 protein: CASSLLAGGHNEQFF. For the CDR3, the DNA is TGTGCCAGCAGCCTACTAGCGGGAGGGCATAATGAGCAGTTCTTC.